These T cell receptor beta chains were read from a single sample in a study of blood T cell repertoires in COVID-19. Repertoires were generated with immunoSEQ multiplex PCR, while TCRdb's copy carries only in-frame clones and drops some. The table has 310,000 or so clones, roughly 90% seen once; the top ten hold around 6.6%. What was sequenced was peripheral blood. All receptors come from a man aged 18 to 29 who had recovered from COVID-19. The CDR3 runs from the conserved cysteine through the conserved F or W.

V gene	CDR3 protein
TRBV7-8	CASSLAAGTSGPKETQYF
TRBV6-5	CASTLAPDTGELFF
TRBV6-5	CASTSMAGGYNEQFF
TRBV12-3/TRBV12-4	CASRSGNTIYF
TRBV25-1	CASSELGLTGGETQYF
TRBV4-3	CASSDISSTDTQYF
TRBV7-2	CASSSQGAGGPLETQYF
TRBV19	CATTRPGVMNTEAFF
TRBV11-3	CASSSRDNEQFF
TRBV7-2	CASLVAGSDTQYF
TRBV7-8	CASSLGLAGLVNEQFF
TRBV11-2	CASSFGGSPYNEQFF
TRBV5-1	CASSLRDSSTDTQYF
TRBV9	CASSVETGNNEQFF
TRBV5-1	CASSLAAGAGRNVDSPLHF
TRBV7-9	CASSLALGQIHYGYTF
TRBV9	CASSVGQAYSGNTIYF
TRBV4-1	CASSQDVGGFPEAFF
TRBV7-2	CASSPRVGNYGYTF
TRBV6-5	CASSILAADNEQFF
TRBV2	CASSGRQGVNQPQHF
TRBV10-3	CAISPHGSNEQFF
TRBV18	CASSPDRGYNEQFF